The rows below give T cell receptor beta chains drawn from one sample of a study of lymphopenia after photon versus proton radiotherapy. Sequencing was performed with immunoSEQ multiplex PCR; in TCRdb, only in-frame clones are kept and a portion is missing. The table has 65,000 to 85,000 clones, about 90% seen once. The sample consisted of peripheral blood, taken from a patient treated with photon-based radiotherapy. All receptors derive from a woman aged 40 to 49 with cholangiocarcinoma. Both conserved end residues are part of each CDR3. Fields, in order: V gene, clone size, J gene, D gene, CDR3 protein, CDR3 DNA. D genes are given only for firm matches. Size is stated for part of the rows, as once, few or many counts, or as a class when the clone is expanded.

>TRBV2|NA|TRBJ1-1|TRBD1
CASARTGAMNTEAFF
TGTGCCAGCGCCAGGACAGGGGCCATGAACACTGAAGCTTTCTTT
>TRBV20-1|NA|TRBJ2-7|NA
CSASWEQYF
TGCAGTGCTAGCTGGGAGCAGTACTTC
>TRBV6-5|NA|TRBJ1-1|NA
CASQLFTEAFF
TGTGCCAGTCAATTATTCACTGAAGCTTTCTTT
>TRBV27|NA|TRBJ1-5|NA
CASSLAGGNQPQHF
TGTGCCAGCAGTTTGGCAGGGGGCAATCAGCCCCAGCATTTT
>TRBV19|NA|TRBJ2-5|NA
CASSKTTQRETQYF
TGTGCCAGTAGTAAAACGACCCAGCGGGAGACCCAGTACTTC
>TRBV19|NA|TRBJ1-1|NA
CASTPPLARQMNTEAFF
TGTGCCAGTACCCCCCCTTTGGCCCGACAGATGAACACTGAAGCTTTCTTT
>TRBV30|NA|TRBJ2-7|NA
CAWSLGQGYEQYF
TGTGCCTGGAGTCTGGGGCAGGGCTACGAGCAGTACTTC
>TRBV30|NA|TRBJ1-5|NA
CAWSVAGGLGNQPQHF
TGTGCCTGGAGTGTAGCTGGGGGGCTCGGCAATCAGCCCCAGCATTTT
>TRBV19|NA|TRBJ1-1|TRBD1
CASSAPGQPETFF
TGTGCCAGTAGTGCTCCGGGACAGCCCGAAACTTTCTTT
>TRBV2|NA|TRBJ1-5|NA
CASSEKVLSNQPQHF
TGTGCCAGCAGTGAAAAGGTTTTAAGCAATCAGCCCCAGCATTTT
>TRBV7-2|once|TRBJ1-1|NA
CASSSQGWGGAEAFF
TGTGCCAGCAGCTCCCAGGGGTGGGGTGGCGCTGAAGCTTTCTTT
>TRBV19|NA|TRBJ2-3|NA
CASRSEGSTDTQYF
TGTGCCAGCCGCTCGGAGGGCAGCACAGATACGCAGTATTTT
>TRBV19|once|TRBJ1-3|NA
CASAWDLWDGNTIYF
TGTGCCAGTGCGTGGGACCTCTGGGATGGAAACACCATATATTTT
>TRBV6-6|NA|TRBJ2-1|TRBD1
CASSSDGQGEFF
TGTGCCAGCAGTTCCGACGGACAGGGGGAGTTCTTC
>TRBV2|once|TRBJ1-1|NA
CASSELMNTEAFF
TGTGCCAGCAGTGAACTTATGAACACTGAAGCTTTCTTT
>TRBV4-2|NA|TRBJ2-1|TRBD2
CASSQEDTSGGAVAGEQFF
TGTGCCAGCAGCCAAGAAGACACTAGCGGGGGGGCCGTTGCGGGTGAGCAGTTCTTC
>TRBV6-1|NA|TRBJ2-7|NA
CASSDPGYEQYF
TGTGCCAGCAGTGATCCCGGCTACGAGCAGTACTTC
>TRBV28|NA|TRBJ2-1|TRBD2
CASSFRGSLDEQFF
TGTGCCAGCAGTTTCCGCGGGAGTCTGGATGAGCAGTTCTTC
>TRBV19|NA|TRBJ1-1|NA
CASSRGQYETEAFF
TGTGCCAGTAGTCGAGGACAGTATGAGACTGAAGCTTTCTTT
>TRBV9|NA|TRBJ2-2|NA
CASSVVRGDTGELFF
TGTGCCAGCAGCGTAGTCAGGGGGGACACCGGGGAGCTGTTTTTT
>TRBV7-2|once|TRBJ2-5|NA
CASSLVTGGRVTQYF
TGTGCCAGCAGCTTAGTGACGGGTGGTCGTGTGACCCAGTACTTC
>TRBV14|NA|TRBJ2-1|TRBD2
CASSQALLAGAENNEQFF
TGTGCCAGCAGCCAAGCCTTACTAGCGGGGGCCGAGAACAATGAGCAGTTCTTC
>TRBV18|NA|TRBJ1-1|TRBD1
CASSVSLNYRGPEAFF
TGTGCCAGCTCAGTTTCATTAAACTACAGGGGGCCGGAAGCTTTCTTT
>TRBV27|few|TRBJ1-6|TRBD1
CASSQKTGQGNSPLHF
TGTGCCAGCAGTCAAAAAACGGGACAGGGAAATTCACCCCTCCACTTT
>TRBV5-1|once|TRBJ2-7|NA
CASSWGNRRGGTYEQYF
TGCGCCAGCAGCTGGGGGAACAGGAGAGGTGGGACCTACGAGCAGTACTTC
>TRBV6-1|NA|TRBJ1-2|NA
CASSDPGMGYGYTF
TGTGCCAGCAGTGATCCGGGTATGGGCTATGGCTACACCTTC
>TRBV28|NA|TRBJ2-7|TRBD1
CASSAQYRGSSYEQYF
TGTGCCAGCAGTGCCCAGTACAGGGGGAGCTCCTACGAGCAGTACTTC
>TRBV25-1|NA|TRBJ2-7|TRBD2
CATEGDYSYEQYF
TGTGCCACCGAAGGGGACTACTCCTACGAGCAGTACTTC
>TRBV5-1|NA|TRBJ2-7|TRBD2
CASSLGTSGSKGEQYF
TGCGCCAGCAGCTTGGGGACTAGCGGGAGCAAGGGTGAGCAGTACTTC
>TRBV19|NA|TRBJ1-2|NA
CASSIDTGRGYTF
TGTGCCAGTAGTATAGATACGGGGCGCGGCTACACCTTC
>TRBV30|NA|TRBJ2-7|TRBD2
CAWSVPGGYEQYF
TGTGCCTGGAGTGTACCCGGGGGGTACGAGCAGTACTTC
>TRBV9|NA|TRBJ2-7|NA
CASSPRDYSYEQYF
TGTGCCAGCAGCCCCCGCGACTATAGCTACGAGCAGTACTTC
>TRBV10-2|NA|TRBJ2-7|TRBD1
CASRVTGGIDEQYF
TGCGCCAGCAGGGTGACAGGGGGCATAGACGAGCAGTACTTC
>TRBV18|NA|TRBJ1-1|NA
CASSLSVGVRMNTEAFF
TGTGCCAGCTCCCTATCGGTGGGGGTGAGGATGAACACTGAAGCTTTCTTT
>TRBV7-2|NA|TRBJ2-3|NA
CASSLDAGADTQYF
TGTGCCAGCAGCCTCGACGCCGGGGCTGATACGCAGTATTTT
>TRBV5-6|NA|TRBJ1-1|NA
CASSLGQATMNTEAFF
TGTGCCAGCAGCTTGGGTCAGGCCACCATGAACACTGAAGCTTTCTTT
>TRBV4-2|NA|TRBJ2-1|NA
CASSQDFNGYNEQFF
TGTGCCAGCAGCCAAGATTTTAACGGATACAATGAGCAGTTCTTC
>TRBV7-2|NA|TRBJ2-5|NA
CASSFLQRTAYQETQYF
TGTGCCAGCAGCTTTTTACAGAGAACAGCCTACCAAGAGACCCAGTACTTC